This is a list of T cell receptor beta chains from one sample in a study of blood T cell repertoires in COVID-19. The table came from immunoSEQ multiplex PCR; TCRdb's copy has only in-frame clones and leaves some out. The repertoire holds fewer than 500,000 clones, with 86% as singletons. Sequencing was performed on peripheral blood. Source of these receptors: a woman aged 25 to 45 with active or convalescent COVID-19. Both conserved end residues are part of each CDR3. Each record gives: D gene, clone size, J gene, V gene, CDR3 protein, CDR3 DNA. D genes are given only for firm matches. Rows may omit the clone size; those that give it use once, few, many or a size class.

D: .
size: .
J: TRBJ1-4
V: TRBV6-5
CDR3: CASSRGLEKLFF
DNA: TGTGCCAGCAGTAGGGGGTTGGAAAAACTGTTTTTT

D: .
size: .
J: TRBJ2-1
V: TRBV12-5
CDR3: CASGTTTGRTYNEQFF
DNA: TGTGCTAGTGGCACAACAACGGGGAGGACTTACAATGAGCAGTTCTTC

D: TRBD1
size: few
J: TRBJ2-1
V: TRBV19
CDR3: CASIPGQGGNNEQFF
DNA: TGTGCCAGTATCCCAGGACAGGGAGGAAACAATGAGCAGTTCTTC

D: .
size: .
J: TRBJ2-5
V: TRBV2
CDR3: CASRGWRDSIQETQYF
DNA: TGTGCCAGCAGAGGGTGGAGGGACAGCATTCAAGAGACCCAGTACTTC

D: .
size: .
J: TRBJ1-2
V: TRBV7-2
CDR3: CASSLPGFGERDFNYGYTF
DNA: TGTGCCAGCAGCTTACCAGGTTTCGGGGAAAGGGATTTTAACTATGGCTACACCTTC

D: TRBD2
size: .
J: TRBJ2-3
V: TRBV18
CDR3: CASSPTSGSTDTQYF
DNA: TGTGCCAGCTCACCGACTAGCGGGAGCACAGATACGCAGTATTTT

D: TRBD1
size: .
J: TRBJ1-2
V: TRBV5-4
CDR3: CASSLADRALYGYTF
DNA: TGTGCCAGCAGCTTGGCGGACAGGGCCCTATATGGCTACACCTTC

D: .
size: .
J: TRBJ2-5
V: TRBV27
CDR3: CASGRRTGQETQYF
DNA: TGTGCCAGCGGCCGACGGACTGGGCAAGAGACCCAGTACTTC

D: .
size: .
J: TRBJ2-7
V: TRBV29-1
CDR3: CSVEEGQYYEQYF
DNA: TGCAGCGTTGAGGAGGGACAGTACTACGAGCAGTACTTC

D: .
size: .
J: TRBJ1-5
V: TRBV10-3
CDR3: CAISSDGNQPQHF
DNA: TGTGCCATCAGTTCCGACGGGAATCAGCCCCAGCATTTT

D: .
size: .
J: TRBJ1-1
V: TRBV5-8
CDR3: CASSLAETAEAFF
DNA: TGTGCCAGCAGCTTGGCCGAGACAGCTGAAGCTTTCTTT

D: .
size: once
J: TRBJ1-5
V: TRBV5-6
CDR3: CASSLGRDRGFNQPQHF
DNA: TGTGCCAGCAGCTTGGGTAGGGATCGAGGGTTCAATCAGCCCCAGCATTTT

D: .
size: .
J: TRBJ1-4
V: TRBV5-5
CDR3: CASSLYRVNEKLFF
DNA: TGTGCCAGCAGCTTGTACAGGGTCAATGAAAAACTGTTTTTT

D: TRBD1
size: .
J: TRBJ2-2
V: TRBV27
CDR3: CASSGFPGQGPGELFF
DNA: TGTGCCAGCAGTGGATTCCCGGGACAGGGGCCCGGGGAGCTGTTTTTT

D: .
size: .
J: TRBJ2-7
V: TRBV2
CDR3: CASSVGGGLIYEQYF
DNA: TGTGCCAGCAGTGTGGGAGGGGGTCTTATCTACGAGCAGTACTTC

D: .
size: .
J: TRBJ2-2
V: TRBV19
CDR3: CASTLGLGNTGELFF
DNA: TGTGCCAGTACCCTAGGACTGGGAAACACCGGGGAGCTGTTTTTT

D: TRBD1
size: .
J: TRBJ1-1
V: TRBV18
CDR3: CASSPPTGGSLNTEAFF
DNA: TGTGCCAGCTCACCACCGACAGGGGGCAGTCTGAACACTGAAGCTTTCTTT

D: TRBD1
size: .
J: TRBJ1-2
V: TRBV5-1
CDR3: CASSPGQGLNYGYTF
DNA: TGCGCCAGCAGCCCCGGACAGGGACTTAACTATGGCTACACCTTC

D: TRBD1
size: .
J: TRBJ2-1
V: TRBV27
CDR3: CASSLPGQGRNEQFF
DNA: TGTGCCAGCAGTTTACCGGGACAGGGGAGGAATGAGCAGTTCTTC

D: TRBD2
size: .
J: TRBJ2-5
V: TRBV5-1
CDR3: CASSLALAVGETQYF
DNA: TGCGCCAGCAGCTTGGCCCTAGCGGTGGGGGAGACCCAGTACTTC

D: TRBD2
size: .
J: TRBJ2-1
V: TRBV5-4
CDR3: CASSLVAGLAGVWFF
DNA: TGTGCCAGCAGCTTGGTTGCTGGACTAGCGGGAGTTTGGTTCTTC

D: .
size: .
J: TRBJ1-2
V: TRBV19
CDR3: CASSMGGAGGYTF
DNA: TGTGCCAGTAGTATGGGAGGGGCTGGTGGCTACACCTTC

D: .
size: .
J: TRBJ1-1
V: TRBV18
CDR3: CASSPPKTAPDAFF
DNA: TGTGCCAGCTCACCACCTAAAACAGCCCCTGATGCTTTCTTT

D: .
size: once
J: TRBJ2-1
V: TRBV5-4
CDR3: CASSLTSLADEQFF
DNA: TGTGCCAGCAGCTTAACGTCCCTAGCCGATGAGCAGTTCTTC

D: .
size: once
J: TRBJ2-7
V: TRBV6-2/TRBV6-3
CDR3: CASSYPHQGTHEQYF
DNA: TGTGCCAGCAGTTACCCCCACCAGGGAACCCACGAGCAGTACTTC

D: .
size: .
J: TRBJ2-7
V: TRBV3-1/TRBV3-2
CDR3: CASSQFSQEQYF
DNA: TGTGCCAGCAGCCAATTTTCACAGGAGCAGTACTTC

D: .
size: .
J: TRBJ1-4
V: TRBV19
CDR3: CASNPGIREKLFF
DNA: TGTGCCAGTAATCCGGGGATTCGGGAAAAACTGTTTTTT

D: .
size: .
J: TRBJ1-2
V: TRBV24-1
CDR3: CATSDYRRGVDYGYTF
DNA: TGTGCCACCAGTGACTACCGCAGGGGTGTCGACTATGGCTACACCTTC

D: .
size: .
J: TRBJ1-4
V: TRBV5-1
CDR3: CASSLGGYEKLFF
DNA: TGCGCCAGCAGCTTGGGGGGCTATGAAAAACTGTTTTTT

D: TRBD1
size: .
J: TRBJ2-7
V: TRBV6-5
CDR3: CASSYMGQGYEQYF
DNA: TGTGCCAGCAGTTACATGGGACAGGGCTACGAGCAGTACTTC

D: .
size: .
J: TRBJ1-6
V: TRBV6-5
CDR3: CASSYGPTNSPLHF
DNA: TGTGCCAGCAGTTACGGGCCAACCAATTCACCCCTCCACTTT

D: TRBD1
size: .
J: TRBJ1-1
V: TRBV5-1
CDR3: CASSVAGGGTEAFF
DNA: TGCGCCAGCAGCGTAGCAGGGGGCGGCACTGAAGCTTTCTTT

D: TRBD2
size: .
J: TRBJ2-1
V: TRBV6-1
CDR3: CASSEGLAGTVDEQFF
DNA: TGTGCCAGCAGTGAAGGGCTAGCGGGGACAGTCGATGAGCAGTTCTTC

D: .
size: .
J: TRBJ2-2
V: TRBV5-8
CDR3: CASTGTPLAGELFF
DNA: TGTGCCAGCACGGGAACCCCATTAGCCGGGGAGCTGTTTTTT

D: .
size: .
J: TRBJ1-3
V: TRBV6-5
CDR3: CASSYSHGGERNTIYF
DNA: TGTGCCAGCAGTTACAGCCACGGGGGGGAAAGAAACACCATATATTTT

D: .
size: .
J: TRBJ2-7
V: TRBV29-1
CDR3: CSYQGKGTYEQYF
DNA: TGCAGCTACCAGGGGAAGGGGACCTACGAGCAGTACTTC

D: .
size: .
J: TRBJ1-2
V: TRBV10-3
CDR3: CAIRPGRGDYGYTF
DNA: TGTGCCATCAGACCGGGGCGGGGGGACTATGGCTACACCTTC

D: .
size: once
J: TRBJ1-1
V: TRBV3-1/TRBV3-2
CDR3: CASSQDDQGEAFF
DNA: TGTGCCAGCAGCCAAGATGACCAGGGCGAAGCTTTCTTT

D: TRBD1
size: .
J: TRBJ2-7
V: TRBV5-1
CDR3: CASSLGGRGYPYEQYF
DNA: TGCGCCAGCAGCCTGGGCGGCAGGGGGTATCCCTACGAGCAGTACTTC